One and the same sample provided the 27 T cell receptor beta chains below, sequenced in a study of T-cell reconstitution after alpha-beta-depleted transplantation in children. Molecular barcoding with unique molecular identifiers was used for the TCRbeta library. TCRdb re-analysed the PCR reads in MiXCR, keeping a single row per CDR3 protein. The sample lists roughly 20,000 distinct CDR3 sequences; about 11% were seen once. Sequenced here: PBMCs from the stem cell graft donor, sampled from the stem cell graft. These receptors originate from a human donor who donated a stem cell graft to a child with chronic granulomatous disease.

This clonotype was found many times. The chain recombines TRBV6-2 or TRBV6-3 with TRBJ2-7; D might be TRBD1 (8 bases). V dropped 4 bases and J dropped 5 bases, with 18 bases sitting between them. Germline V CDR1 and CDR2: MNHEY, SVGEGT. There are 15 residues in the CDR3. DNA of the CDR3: TGTGCCAGCAGTTCCTTGGACAGGGACTACGACGAGCAGTACTTC. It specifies CASSSLDRDYDEQYF.

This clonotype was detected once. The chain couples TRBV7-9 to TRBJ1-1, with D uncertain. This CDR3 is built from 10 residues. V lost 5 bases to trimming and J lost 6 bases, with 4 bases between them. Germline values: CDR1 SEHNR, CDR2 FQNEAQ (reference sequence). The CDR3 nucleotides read TGTGCCAGCAGCACGGCTGAAGCTTTCTTT. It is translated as CASSTAEAFF.

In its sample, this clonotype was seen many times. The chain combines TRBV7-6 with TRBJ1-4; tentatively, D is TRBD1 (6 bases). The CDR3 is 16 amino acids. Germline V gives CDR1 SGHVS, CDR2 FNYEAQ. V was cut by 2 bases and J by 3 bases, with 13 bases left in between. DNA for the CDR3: TGTGCCAGCAGCTTACCGTCAGGGGCGTCTAATGAAAAACTGTTTTTT. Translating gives CASSLPSGASNEKLFF.

CDR3 residues: CASSPSAGVEQFF. CDR3 in DNA: TGTGCCAGCAGCCCGTCGGCTGGGGTTGAGCAGTTCTTC. The chain recombines TRBV11-2 with TRBJ2-1; D unclear. V lost 5 bases, J lost 9 bases, and 14 bases lay in between. Germline V gene sequence: CDR1 SGHAT, CDR2 FQNNGV. This CDR3 contains 13 residues.

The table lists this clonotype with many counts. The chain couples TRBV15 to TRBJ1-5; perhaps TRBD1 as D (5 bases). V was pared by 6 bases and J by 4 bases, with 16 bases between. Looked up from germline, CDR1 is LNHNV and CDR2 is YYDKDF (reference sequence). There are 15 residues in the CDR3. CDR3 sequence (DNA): TGTGCCACCAGACCCGCCAGGGCGCGAAATCAGCCCCAGCATTTT. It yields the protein CATRPARARNQPQHF.

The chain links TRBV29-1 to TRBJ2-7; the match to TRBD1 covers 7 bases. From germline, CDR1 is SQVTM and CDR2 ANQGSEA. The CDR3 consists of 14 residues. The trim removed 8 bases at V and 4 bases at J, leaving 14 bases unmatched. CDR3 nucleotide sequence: TGCAGCCCAGAAAACCGGGACAGTTTATACGAGCAGTACTTC. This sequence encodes CSPENRDSLYEQYF.

The CDR3 loop reads CSAPYGEQYF. Written as DNA, the CDR3 is TGCAGTGCCCCGTACGGCGAGCAGTACTTC. The chain recombines TRBV20-1 with TRBJ2-7; D is ambiguous. This CDR3 is built from 10 residues. Looked up from germline, CDR1 is DFQATT and CDR2 is SNEGSKA (reference sequence). V shed 6 bases and J shed 6 bases, with 9 bases lying between them.

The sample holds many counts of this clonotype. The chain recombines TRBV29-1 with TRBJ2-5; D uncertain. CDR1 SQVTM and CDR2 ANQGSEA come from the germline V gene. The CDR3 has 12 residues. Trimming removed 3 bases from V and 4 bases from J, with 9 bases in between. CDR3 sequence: CSVDTEAETQYF. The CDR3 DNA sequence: TGCAGCGTTGATACTGAGGCAGAGACCCAGTACTTC.

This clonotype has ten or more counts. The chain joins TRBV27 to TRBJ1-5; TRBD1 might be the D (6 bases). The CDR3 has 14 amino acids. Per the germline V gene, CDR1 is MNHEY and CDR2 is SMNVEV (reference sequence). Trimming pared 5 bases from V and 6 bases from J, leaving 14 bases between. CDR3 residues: CASSETGYTQPQHF. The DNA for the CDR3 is TGTGCCAGCAGTGAAACAGGGTATACTCAGCCCCAGCATTTT.

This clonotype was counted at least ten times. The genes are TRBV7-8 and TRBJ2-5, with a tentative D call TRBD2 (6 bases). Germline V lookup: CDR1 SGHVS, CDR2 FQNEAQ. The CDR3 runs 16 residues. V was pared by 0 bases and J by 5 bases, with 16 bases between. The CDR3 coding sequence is TGTGCCAGCAGCTTAGCCGGAGTGACTAGTTGGGAGACCCAGTACTTC. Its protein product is CASSLAGVTSWETQYF.

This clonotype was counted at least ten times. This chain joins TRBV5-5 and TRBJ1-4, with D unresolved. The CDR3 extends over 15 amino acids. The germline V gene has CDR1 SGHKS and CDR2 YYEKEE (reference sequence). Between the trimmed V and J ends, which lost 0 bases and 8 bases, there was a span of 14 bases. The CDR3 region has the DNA TGTGCCAGCAGCTTGGTGACACCTATGGACGAAAAACTGTTTTTT. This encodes CASSLVTPMDEKLFF.

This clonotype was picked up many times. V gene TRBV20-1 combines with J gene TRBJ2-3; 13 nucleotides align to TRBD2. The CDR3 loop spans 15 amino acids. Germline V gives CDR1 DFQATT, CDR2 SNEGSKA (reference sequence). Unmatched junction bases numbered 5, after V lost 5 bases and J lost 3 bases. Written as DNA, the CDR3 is TGCAGTGCTTTGGGGACTAGCGGGAAAACAGATACGCAGTATTTT. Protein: CSALGTSGKTDTQYF.

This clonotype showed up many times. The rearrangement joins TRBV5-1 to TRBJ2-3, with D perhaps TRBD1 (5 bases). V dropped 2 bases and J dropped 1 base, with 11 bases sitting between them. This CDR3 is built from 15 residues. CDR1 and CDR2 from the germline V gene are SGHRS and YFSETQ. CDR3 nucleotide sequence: TGCGCCAGCAGCTTTAGTGGGGCCCGCACAGATACGCAGTATTTT. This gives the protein CASSFSGARTDTQYF.

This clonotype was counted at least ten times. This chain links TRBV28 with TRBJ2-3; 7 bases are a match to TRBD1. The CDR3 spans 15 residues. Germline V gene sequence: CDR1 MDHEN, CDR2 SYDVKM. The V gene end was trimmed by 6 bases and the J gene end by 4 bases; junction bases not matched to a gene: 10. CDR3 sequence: CASRPPGGLADTQYF. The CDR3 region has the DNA TGTGCCAGCAGACCCCCAGGGGGTCTTGCAGATACGCAGTATTTT.

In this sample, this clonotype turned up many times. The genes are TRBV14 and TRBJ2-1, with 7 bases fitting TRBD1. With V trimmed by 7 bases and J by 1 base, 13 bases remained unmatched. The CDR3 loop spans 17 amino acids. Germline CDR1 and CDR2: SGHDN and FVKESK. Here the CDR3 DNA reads TGTGCCAGCATAAAATACCGAGGGGACAGATCCTACAATGAGCAGTTCTTC. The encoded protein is CASIKYRGDRSYNEQFF. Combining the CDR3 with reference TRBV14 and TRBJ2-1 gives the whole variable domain EAGVTQFPSHSVIEKGQTVTLRCDPISGHDNLYWYRRVMGKEIKFLLHFVKESKQDESGMPNNRFLAERTGGTYSTLKVQPAELEDSGVYFCASIKYRGDRSYNEQFFGPGTRLTVL.

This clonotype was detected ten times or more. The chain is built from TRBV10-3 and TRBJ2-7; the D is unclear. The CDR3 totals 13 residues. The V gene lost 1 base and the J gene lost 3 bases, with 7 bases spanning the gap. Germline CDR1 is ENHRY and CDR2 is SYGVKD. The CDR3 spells CAISELGSYEQYF. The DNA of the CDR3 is TGTGCCATCAGTGAGTTGGGAAGCTACGAGCAGTACTTC.

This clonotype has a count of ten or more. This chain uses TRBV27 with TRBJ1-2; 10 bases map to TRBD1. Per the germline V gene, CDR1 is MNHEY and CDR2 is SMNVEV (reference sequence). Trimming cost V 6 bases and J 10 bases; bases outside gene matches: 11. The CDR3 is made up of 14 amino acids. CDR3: CASRPQGTGEIYTF. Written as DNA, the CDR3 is TGTGCCAGCAGGCCTCAGGGGACAGGGGAGATCTACACCTTC.

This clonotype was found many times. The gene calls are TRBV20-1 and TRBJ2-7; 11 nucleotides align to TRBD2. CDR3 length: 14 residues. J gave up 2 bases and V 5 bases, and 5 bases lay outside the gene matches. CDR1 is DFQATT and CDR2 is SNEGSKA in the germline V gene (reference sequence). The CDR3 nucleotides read TGCAGTGCTCGAAAACTAGCGGGGGCCTACGAGCAGTACTTC. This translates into CSARKLAGAYEQYF.

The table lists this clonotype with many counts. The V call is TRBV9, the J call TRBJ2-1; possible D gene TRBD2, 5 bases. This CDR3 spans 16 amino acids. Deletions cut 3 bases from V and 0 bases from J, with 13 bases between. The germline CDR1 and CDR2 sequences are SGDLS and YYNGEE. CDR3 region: CASSGLTGSSYNEQFF. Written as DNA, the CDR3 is TGTGCCAGCAGCGGACTAACCGGAAGCTCCTACAATGAGCAGTTCTTC.

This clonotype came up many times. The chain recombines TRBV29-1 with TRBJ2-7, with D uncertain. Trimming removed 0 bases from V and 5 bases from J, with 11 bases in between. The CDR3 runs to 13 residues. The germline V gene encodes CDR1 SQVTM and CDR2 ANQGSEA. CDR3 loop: CSVEERSPHEQYF. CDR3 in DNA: TGCAGCGTTGAAGAGCGGAGTCCCCACGAGCAGTACTTC.

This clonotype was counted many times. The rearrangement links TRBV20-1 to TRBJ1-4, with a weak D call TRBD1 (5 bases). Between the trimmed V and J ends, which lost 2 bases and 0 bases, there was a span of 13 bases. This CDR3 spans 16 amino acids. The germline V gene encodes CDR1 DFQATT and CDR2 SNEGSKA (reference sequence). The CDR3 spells CSARPGPLSTNEKLFF. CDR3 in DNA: TGCAGTGCTAGACCGGGACCTCTTTCAACTAATGAAAAACTGTTTTTT.

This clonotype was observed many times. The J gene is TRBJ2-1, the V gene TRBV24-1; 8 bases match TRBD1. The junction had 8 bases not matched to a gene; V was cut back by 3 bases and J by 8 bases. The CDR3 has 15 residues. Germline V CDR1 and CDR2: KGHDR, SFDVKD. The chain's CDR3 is CATSDDRGVLDEQFF. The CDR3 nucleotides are TGTGCCACCAGTGATGACAGGGGTGTTCTTGATGAGCAGTTCTTC.

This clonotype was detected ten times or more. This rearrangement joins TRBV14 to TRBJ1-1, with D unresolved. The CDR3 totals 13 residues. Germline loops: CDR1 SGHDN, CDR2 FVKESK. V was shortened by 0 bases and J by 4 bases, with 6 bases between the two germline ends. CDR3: CASSQDFLTEAFF. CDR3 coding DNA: TGTGCCAGCAGCCAAGATTTTCTCACTGAAGCTTTCTTT.

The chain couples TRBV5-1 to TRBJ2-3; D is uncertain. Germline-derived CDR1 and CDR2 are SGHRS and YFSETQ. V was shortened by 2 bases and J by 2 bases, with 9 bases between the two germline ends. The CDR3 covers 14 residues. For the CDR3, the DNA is TGCGCCAGCAGCTTTTTCCCTTCCACAGATACGCAGTATTTT. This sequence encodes CASSFFPSTDTQYF.

The CDR3 sequence is CASSLRRGDTEAFF. As DNA, the CDR3 is TGTGCCAGCAGCTTAAGACGAGGGGACACTGAAGCTTTCTTT. This chain joins TRBV7-3 and TRBJ1-1, with D perhaps TRBD1 (5 bases). V was pared by 1 base and J by 3 bases, with 9 bases between. The germline V gene encodes CDR1 SGHTA and CDR2 FQGTGA. The CDR3 length is 14 residues. The variable domain in full, with the rest retrieved from reference TRBV7-3 and TRBJ1-1, is GAGVSQTPSNKVTEKGKYVELRCDPISGHTALYWYRQSLGQGPEFLIYFQGTGAADDSGLPNDRFFAVRPEGSVSTLKIQRTERGDSAVYLCASSLRRGDTEAFFGQGTRLTVV.

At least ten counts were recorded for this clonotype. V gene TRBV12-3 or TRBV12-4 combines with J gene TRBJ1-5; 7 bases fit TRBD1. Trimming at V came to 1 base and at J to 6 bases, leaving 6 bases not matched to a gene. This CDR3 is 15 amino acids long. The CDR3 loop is CASSLVGRGSQPQHF. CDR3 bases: TGTGCCAGCAGTTTAGTGGGCAGGGGGAGTCAGCCCCAGCATTTT.

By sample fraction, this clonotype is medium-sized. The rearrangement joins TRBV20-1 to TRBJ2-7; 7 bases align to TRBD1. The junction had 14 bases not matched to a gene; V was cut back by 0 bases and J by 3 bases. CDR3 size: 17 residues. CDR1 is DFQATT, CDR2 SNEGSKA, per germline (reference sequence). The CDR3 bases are TGCAGTGCTAGAGAAAAGCCGGGACAGAGCTGGTACTACGAGCAGTACTTC. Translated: CSAREKPGQSWYYEQYF.